One and the same sample provided the 10 T cell receptor beta chains below, sequenced in a study of tumor-infiltrating lymphocytes in oesophageal squamous cell carcinoma. From the PCR reads, TCRdb called clonotypes with MiXCR, one entry per CDR3 protein. In the table there are fewer than 15,000 distinct CDR3 sequences, approximately 47% of which are singletons. The material sequenced was blood. The receptor set was obtained from a female donor with esophageal squamous cell carcinoma.

This clonotype qualifies as large. The chain combines TRBV10-2 with TRBJ2-7; TRBD2 agrees at 7 bases. CDR1 is WSHSY and CDR2 is SAAADI in the germline V gene. Trimming cost V 3 bases and J 4 bases; bases outside gene matches: 6. The CDR3 length is 14 residues. CDR3 nucleotides: TGCGCCAGCAGTGAAAGGACTAGTCTGTACGAGCAGTACTTC. Its translation: CASSERTSLYEQYF.

J is TRBJ2-5 and V is TRBV7-3; D uncertain. CDR3 length equals 13 residues. Germline V gene data show CDR1 as SGHTA and CDR2 as FQGTGA. Trimming stripped 2 bases from V and 4 bases from J, with 8 bases between. The CDR3 spells CASSLESSETQYF. For the CDR3, the DNA is TGTGCCAGCAGCTTAGAGTCTTCAGAGACCCAGTACTTC.

V and J are TRBV12-3 or TRBV12-4 and TRBJ2-1; no reliable D call. The CDR3 totals 14 residues. V lost 5 bases and J 10 bases, leaving 18 bases between the germline ends. The CDR3 sequence is CASSPSFVAYEQFF. For the CDR3, the DNA is TGTGCCAGCAGTCCCTCCTTCGTGGCCTACGAGCAGTTCTTC.

This clonotype was seen at least ten times. A much larger clone lies one base from this, so it may be a read error. This sequence joins TRBV11-2 and TRBJ2-1; D not certain. The V end was cut by 3 bases, the J end by 10 bases, with 13 bases between. Germline values: CDR1 SGHAT, CDR2 FQNNGV. This CDR3 has 13 residues. The CDR3 loop reads CASSFGPAYEQFF. The CDR3 region has the DNA TGTGCCAGCAGCTTCGGGCCAGCTTACGAGCAGTTCTTC. Combining the CDR3 with reference TRBV11-2 and TRBJ2-1 gives the whole variable domain EAGVAQSPRYKIIEKRQSVAFWCNPISGHATLYWYQQILGQGPKLLIQFQNNGVVDDSQLPKDRFSAERLKGVDSTLKIQPAKLEDSAVYLCASSFGPAYEQFFGPGTRLTVL.

In its sample, this clonotype was seen a few times. The gene calls are TRBV12-3 or TRBV12-4 and TRBJ2-5, with D perhaps being TRBD1 or TRBD2 (5 bases each). V shed 7 bases and J shed 13 bases, with 31 bases lying between them. The CDR3 consists of 16 residues. The CDR3 DNA follows: TGTGCCAGCATCTTCGGTTTAGACAGTAACACCGGGGAGCTGTACTTC. Protein sequence: CASIFGLDSNTGELYF.

In this sample, this clonotype is medium-sized. DNA of the CDR3: TGTGCTAGTGCCCTCGTTCCAACTAATGAAAAACTGTTTTTT. Protein: CASALVPTNEKLFF. The chain combines TRBV12-5 with TRBJ1-4; no clear D gene. This CDR3 region has 14 residues. The V gene's germline CDR1 is LGHNT and CDR2 FRNRAP. V lost 7 bases, J lost 0 bases, and 9 bases lay in between.

This clonotype showed up many times. The conserved closing phenylalanine or tryptophan is absent in this CDR3, likely reflecting a read error. The DNA is omitted, as the CDR3 cannot be located on it reliably, and the CDR3 follows TCRdb's listing. The chain's CDR3 is CASSSPAQGNYGYTFGS. This rearrangement joins TRBV7-2 to TRBJ2-7; the D call TRBD1 from the table was never checked on the DNA. The CDR3 has 17 amino acids, counting both end residues. The germline CDR1 and CDR2 sequences are SGHTA and FQGNSA.

The V call is TRBV20-1, the J call TRBJ2-6, with D possibly being TRBD1 (6 bases). CDR1 DFQATT and CDR2 SNEGSKA come from the germline V gene (reference sequence). This CDR3 comprises 16 residues. The germline V and J ends were trimmed by 7 bases and 0 bases, with 16 bases remaining between them. The CDR3 DNA follows: TGCAGTGTCCCGACAGGATTTTTCTCTGGGGCCAACGTCCTGACTTTC. This codes for CSVPTGFFSGANVLTF.

V is TRBV24-1 and J is TRBJ2-3; TRBD1 matches at 12 bases. The germline gives CDR1 KGHDR, CDR2 SFDVKD. V lost 3 bases and J lost 9; bases outside the gene matches: 9. This CDR3 is 16 amino acids long. The CDR3 sequence: CATSDTGTGGEETQYF. In DNA form, the CDR3 reads TGTGCCACCAGTGATACCGGGACAGGGGGCGAAGAGACGCAGTATTTT.

This clonotype was observed a handful of times. V is TRBV6-1 and J is TRBJ2-5; 9 nucleotides align to TRBD1. Gene TRBJ2-1 matches the end of the DNA better, so the J call may be wrong. CDR1 is MNHNS and CDR2 is SASEGT in the germline V gene. CDR3 size: 14 residues. The DNA of the CDR3 is TGTGCCAGCGTTCCCGGGACAGGGCTGAATGAGCAGTTCTTC. Translation: CASVPGTGLNEQFF.